These T cell receptor beta chains were read from a single sample in a study of patients and donors after allogeneic stem cell transplantation. Via MiXCR, TCRdb re-called the RT-PCR reads, giving one row per CDR3 protein. The data show approximately 200,000 distinct CDR3 sequences, around an eighth seen once. Sequenced sample: blood, either unsorted or a sorted T cell fraction (not recorded which). These receptors were obtained from a human donor who was either an allogeneic HSCT recipient or a stem cell or donor lymphocyte infusion donor (not recorded which). It is not recorded whose cells these are; they may come from a transplant donor. The CDR3 runs from the conserved cysteine through the conserved F or W.

15,TRBV9,CASSVVTRGNTEAFF
15,TRBV7-2,CASSWTSGRADEQYF
15,TRBV25-1,CASSKPGQISETQYF
14,TRBV2,CASSGRILADEQYF
16,TRBV6-1,CASSVTGPYSGNTIYF
18,TRBV5-1,CASSLGLAGAANTGELFF
15,TRBV11-2,CASSFGLAGVNEQYF
12,TRBV20-1,CSASLKPAEAFF
19,TRBV6-5,CASSYSILAGGLSTDTQYF
15,TRBV15,CATSRERGLNYGYTF
14,TRBV6-5,CASSYRTWGDTQYF
12,TRBV7-2,CASRTGYTEAFF
18,TRBV11-2,CASSQSGTDVFMNTEAFF
16,TRBV2,CASSLTGGSDNSPLHF
15,TRBV6-1,CASRTGFLITGELFF
14,TRBV12-3/TRBV12-4,CASTPGDSNQPQHF
13,TRBV20-1,CSASPPDNSEQYF
16,TRBV5-1,CASERDGLGQVHGYTF
16,TRBV9,CASSVDELIGPETQYF
14,TRBV30,CAWNPAGGQETQYF
17,TRBV7-2,CASSKGAGLAGNNEQFF
16,TRBV29-1,CSVEGLAGGNYNEQFF
13,TRBV20-1,CSARGSPGETQYF
17,TRBV27,CASSLAPGVVAKNIQYF
15,TRBV7-2,CASSTDRGIPQPLHF
16,TRBV20-1,CSARGGQPWGLYGYTF
14,TRBV3-1,CASSPLAANSPLHF
14,TRBV20-1,CSAINAGGTDTQYF
13,TRBV4-3,CASSGGAKDTQYF
12,TRBV20-1,CSASGLAWEQYF
15,TRBV7-9,CASSPSTGTRNEQFF
15,TRBV5-5,CASSLKGGGAIEQFF
15,TRBV5-1,CASSLDPGKGYGYTF
14,TRBV10-3,CAIGGGGTTGELFF
12,TRBV20-1,CSAPHQVDEQYF
15,TRBV7-9,CASRLALRESDTQYF
14,TRBV20-1,CSARALDREDGYTF
12,TRBV7-8,CASSFRGREAFF
12,TRBV7-9,CASSLAGQPQHF
13,TRBV25-1,CASSQQGPYGYTF
12,TRBV6-1,CASSEIIQGGLF
14,TRBV2,CASREGSGANVLTF
16,TRBV20-1,CSARRDVGLLAGELFF
14,TRBV30,CAWSSGDLNEKLFF
15,TRBV6-1,CASSLTGRGYTEAFF
11,TRBV15,CATSANSPLHF
15,TRBV20-1,CSAGPSGGSPYEQYF
14,TRBV30,CAWSAAPANYGYTF
13,TRBV3-1,CASSPSTGNTIYF
15,TRBV12-3/TRBV12-4,CASSRDGQGGYEAFF
12,TRBV28,CASSLPRYGYTF
18,TRBV5-1,CASSPGFGTGGLGETQYF
15,TRBV10-3,CAISEGDRGEYGYTF
16,TRBV19,CASRPRRGGTYNEQFF
16,TRBV5-1,CASSRTGAEGGYGYTF
15,TRBV3-1,CASSPGRGENTEAFF
14,TRBV9,CASSVAGSNQPQHF
14,TRBV11-2,CASSLEGLTDTQYF